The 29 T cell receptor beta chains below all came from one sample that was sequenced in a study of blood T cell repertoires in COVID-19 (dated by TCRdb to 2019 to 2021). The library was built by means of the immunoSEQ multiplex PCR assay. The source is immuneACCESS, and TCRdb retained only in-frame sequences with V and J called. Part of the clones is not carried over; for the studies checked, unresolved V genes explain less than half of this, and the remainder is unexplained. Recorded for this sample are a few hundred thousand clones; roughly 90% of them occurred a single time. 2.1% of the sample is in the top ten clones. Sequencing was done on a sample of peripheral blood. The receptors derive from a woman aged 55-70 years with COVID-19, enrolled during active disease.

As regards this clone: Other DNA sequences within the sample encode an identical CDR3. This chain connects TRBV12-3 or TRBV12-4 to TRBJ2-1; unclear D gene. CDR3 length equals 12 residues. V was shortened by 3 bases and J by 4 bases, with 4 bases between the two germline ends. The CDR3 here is CASSFNYNEQFF. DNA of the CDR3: TGTGCCAGCAGTTTTAATTACAATGAGCAGTTCTTC.

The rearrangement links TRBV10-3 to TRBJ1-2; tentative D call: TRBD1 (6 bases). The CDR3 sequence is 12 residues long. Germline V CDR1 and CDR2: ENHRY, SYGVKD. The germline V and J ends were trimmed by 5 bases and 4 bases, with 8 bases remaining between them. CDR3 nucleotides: TGTGCCATCAGTACAGGGTCCTATGGCTACACCTTC. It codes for CAISTGSYGYTF.

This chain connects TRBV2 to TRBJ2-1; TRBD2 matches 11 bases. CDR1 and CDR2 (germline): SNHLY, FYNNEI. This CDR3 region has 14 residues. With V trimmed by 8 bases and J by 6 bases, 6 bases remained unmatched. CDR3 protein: CASHSGGAGNEQFF. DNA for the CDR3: TGTGCCAGCCATAGCGGGGGGGCCGGCAATGAGCAGTTCTTC.

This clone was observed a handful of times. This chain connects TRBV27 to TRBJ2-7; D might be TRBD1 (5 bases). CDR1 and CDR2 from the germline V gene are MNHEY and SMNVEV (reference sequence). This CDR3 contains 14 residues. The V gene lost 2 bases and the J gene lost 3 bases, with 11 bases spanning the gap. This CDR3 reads CASSLGRGDYEQYF. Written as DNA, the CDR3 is TGTGCCAGCAGTTTAGGAAGGGGCGACTACGAGCAGTACTTC.

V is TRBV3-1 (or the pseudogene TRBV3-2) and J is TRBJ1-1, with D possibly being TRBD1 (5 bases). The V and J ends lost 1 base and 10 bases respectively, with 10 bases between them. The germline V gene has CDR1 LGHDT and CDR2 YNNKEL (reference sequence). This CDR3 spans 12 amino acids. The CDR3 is CASSQGTQGAFF. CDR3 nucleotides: TGTGCCAGCAGCCAAGGGACCCAGGGAGCTTTCTTT.

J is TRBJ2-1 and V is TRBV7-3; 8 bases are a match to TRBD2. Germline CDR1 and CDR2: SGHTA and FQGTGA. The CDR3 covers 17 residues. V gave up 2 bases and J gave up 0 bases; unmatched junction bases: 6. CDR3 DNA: TGTGCCAGCAGCTTATGGGGAGCGGGGGCCTCCTACAATGAGCAGTTCTTC. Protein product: CASSLWGAGASYNEQFF.

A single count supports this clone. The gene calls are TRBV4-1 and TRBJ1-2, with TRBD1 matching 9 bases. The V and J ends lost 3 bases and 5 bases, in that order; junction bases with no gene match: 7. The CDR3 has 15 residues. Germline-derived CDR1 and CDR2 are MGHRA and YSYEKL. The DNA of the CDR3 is TGCGCCAGCAGCCACCCTTCGACAGGGGGTTATGGCTACACCTTC. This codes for CASSHPSTGGYGYTF.

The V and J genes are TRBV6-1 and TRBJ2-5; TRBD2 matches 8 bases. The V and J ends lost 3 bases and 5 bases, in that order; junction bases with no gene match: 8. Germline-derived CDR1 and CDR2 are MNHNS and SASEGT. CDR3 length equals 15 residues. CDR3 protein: CASSEGLAGWETQYF. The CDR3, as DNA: TGTGCCAGCAGTGAGGGGCTAGCGGGTTGGGAGACCCAGTACTTC.

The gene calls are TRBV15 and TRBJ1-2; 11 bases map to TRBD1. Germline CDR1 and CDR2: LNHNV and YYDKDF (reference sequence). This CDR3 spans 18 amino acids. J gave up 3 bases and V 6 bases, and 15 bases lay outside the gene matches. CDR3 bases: TGTGCCACCAGTCCACTTCCGGGACAGGGGGGTTTTTACTATGGCTACACCTTC. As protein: CATSPLPGQGGFYYGYTF.

The CDR3 DNA sequence: TGCGCCAGCAGCTTGGGACAGGCCCTCATCACTACTAGCACAGATACGCAGTATTTT. Encoded protein: CASSLGQALITTSTDTQYF. The rearrangement links TRBV5-1 to TRBJ2-3, with a weak D call TRBD1 (6 bases). The germline gives CDR1 SGHRS, CDR2 YFSETQ. Trimming removed 0 bases from V and 0 bases from J, with 20 bases in between. This CDR3 spans 19 amino acids.

The CDR3 here is CASSVGGRRDFRYNEQFF. For the CDR3, the DNA is TGTGCCAGCAGCGTAGGGGGTCGGCGGGACTTCAGATACAATGAGCAGTTCTTC. The V call is TRBV9, the J call TRBJ2-1, with TRBD2 as a possible D gene (6 bases). Germline assignment: CDR1 SGDLS and CDR2 YYNGEE. Trimming stripped 0 bases from V and 4 bases from J, with 20 bases between. CDR3 size: 18 residues. The full variable domain, with the rest looked up from reference TRBV9 and TRBJ2-1, is DSGVTQTPKHLITATGQRVTLRCSPRSGDLSVYWYQQSLDQGLQFLIQYYNGEERAKGNILERFSAQQFPDLHSELNLSSLELGDSALYFCASSVGGRRDFRYNEQFFGPGTRLTVL.

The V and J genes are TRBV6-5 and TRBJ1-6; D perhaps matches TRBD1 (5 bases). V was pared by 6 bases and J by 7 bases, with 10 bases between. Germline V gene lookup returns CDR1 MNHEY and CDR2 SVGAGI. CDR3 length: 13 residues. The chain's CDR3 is CASSRAANSPLHF. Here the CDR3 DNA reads TGTGCCAGCAGCAGGGCCGCGAATTCACCCCTCCACTTT.

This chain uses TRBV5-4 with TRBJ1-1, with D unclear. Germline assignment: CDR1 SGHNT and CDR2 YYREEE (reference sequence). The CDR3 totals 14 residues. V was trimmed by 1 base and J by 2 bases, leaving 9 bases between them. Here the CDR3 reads CASSLYGGNTEAFF. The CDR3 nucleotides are TGTGCCAGCAGCTTGTATGGCGGAAACACTGAAGCTTTCTTT.

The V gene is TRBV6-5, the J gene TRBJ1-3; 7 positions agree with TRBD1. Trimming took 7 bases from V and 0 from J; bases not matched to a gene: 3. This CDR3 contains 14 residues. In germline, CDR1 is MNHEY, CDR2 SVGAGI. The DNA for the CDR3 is TGTGCCAGCAAACAGGGGTTCTCTGGAAACACCATATATTTT. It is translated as CASKQGFSGNTIYF.

The CDR3 region is CASSISGPGTGYNSPLHF. The CDR3 DNA reads TGTGCCAGTAGTATCTCGGGACCCGGGACAGGTTATAATTCACCCCTCCACTTT. This chain connects TRBV19 to TRBJ1-6; TRBD1 matches 8 bases. The CDR3 has 18 residues. Germline V gives CDR1 LNHDA, CDR2 SQIVND (reference sequence). V gave up 3 bases and J gave up 4 bases; unmatched junction bases: 11.

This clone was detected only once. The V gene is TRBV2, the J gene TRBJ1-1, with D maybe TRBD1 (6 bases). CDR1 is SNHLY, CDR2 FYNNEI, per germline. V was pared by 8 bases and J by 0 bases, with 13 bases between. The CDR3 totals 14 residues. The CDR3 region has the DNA TGTGCCAGCGTCTGGACAGATGTGAACACTGAAGCTTTCTTT. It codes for CASVWTDVNTEAFF.

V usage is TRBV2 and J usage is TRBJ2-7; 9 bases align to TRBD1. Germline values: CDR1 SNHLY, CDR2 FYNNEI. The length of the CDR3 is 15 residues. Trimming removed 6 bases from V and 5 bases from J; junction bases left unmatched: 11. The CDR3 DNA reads TGTGCCAGCAGGGGACAGGGCTCTCGGTTTGACGAGCAGTACTTC. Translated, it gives CASRGQGSRFDEQYF.

In DNA form, the CDR3 reads TGTGCCAGCAGCTCGGTTGGGGGCAGTACAGATACGCAGTATTTT. Protein product: CASSSVGGSTDTQYF. The chain employs TRBV7-2 and TRBJ2-3; D possibly corresponds to TRBD1 (6 bases). Germline CDR1 SGHTA, CDR2 FQGNSA. V lost 4 bases, J lost 3 bases, and 14 bases lay in between. The CDR3 has 15 residues.

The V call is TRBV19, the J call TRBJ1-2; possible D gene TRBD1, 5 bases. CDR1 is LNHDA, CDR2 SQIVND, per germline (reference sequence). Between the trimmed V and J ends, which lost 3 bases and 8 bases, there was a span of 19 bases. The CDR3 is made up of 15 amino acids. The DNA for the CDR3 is TGTGCCAGTAGTATTTGGCAGGGCGTCGGTCGGGGCTACACCTTC. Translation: CASSIWQGVGRGYTF. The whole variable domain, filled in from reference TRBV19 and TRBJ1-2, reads DGGITQSPKYLFRKEGQNVTLSCEQNLNHDAMYWYRQDPGQGLRLIYYSQIVNDFQKGDIAEGYSVSREKKESFPLTVTSAQKNPTAFYLCASSIWQGVGRGYTFGSGTRLTVV.

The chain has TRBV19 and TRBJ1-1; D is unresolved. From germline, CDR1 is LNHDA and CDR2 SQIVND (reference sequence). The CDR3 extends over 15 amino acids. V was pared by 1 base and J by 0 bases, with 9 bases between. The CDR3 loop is CASSIGNSMNTEAFF. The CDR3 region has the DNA TGTGCCAGTAGTATAGGGAACAGCATGAACACTGAAGCTTTCTTT.

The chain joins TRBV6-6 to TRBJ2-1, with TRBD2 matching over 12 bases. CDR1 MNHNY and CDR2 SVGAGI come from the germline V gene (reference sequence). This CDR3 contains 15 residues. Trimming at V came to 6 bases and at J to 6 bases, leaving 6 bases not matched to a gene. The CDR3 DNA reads TGTGCCAGCAGGATGACTAGCGGGGGAACCAATGAGCAGTTCTTC. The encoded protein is CASRMTSGGTNEQFF.

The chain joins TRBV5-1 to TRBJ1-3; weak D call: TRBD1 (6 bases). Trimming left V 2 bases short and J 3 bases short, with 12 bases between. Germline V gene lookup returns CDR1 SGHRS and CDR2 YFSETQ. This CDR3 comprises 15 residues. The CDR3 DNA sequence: TGCGCCAGCAGCTTTCTACAGGGAAGTGGAAACACCATATATTTT. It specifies CASSFLQGSGNTIYF.

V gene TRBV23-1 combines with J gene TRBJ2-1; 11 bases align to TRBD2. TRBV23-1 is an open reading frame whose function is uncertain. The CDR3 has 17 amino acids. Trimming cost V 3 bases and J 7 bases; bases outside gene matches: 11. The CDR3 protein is CASSQLAGGLLINEQFF. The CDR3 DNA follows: TGCGCCAGCAGTCAGCTAGCGGGGGGCCTTTTAATTAATGAGCAGTTCTTC.

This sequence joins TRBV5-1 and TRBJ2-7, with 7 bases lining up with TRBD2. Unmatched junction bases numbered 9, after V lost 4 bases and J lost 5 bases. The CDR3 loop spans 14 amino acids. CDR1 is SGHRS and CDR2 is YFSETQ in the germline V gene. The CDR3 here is CASSRTRGLDEQYF. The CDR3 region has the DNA TGCGCCAGCAGCCGGACTAGAGGGTTGGACGAGCAGTACTTC.

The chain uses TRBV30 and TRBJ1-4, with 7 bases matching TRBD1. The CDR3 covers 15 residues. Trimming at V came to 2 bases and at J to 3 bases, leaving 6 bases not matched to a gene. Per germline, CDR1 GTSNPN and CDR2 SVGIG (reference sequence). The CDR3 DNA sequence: TGTGCCTGGAGTTTTGGAGGGACAGCTAATGAAAAACTGTTTTTT. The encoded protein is CAWSFGGTANEKLFF.

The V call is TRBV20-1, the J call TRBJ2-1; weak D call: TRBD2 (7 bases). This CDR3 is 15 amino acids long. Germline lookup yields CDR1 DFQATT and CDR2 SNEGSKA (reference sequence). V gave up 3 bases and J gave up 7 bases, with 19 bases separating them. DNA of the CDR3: TGCAGTGCTAGTGGGGCTCGGGGGGCGCGAAATGAGCAGTTCTTC. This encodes CSASGARGARNEQFF.

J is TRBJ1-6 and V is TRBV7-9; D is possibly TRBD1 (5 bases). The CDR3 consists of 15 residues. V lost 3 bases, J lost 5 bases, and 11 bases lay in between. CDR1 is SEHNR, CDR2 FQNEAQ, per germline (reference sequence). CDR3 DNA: TGTGCCAGCAGCTTGGGAGGGGCAGATAATTCACCCCTCCACTTT. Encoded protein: CASSLGGADNSPLHF.

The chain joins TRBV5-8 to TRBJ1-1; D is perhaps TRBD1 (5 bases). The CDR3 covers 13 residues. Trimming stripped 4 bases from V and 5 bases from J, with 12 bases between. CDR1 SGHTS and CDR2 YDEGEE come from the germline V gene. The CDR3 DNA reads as TGTGCCAGCAGCCAAGGTAGGGGTACTGAAGCTTTCTTT. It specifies CASSQGRGTEAFF. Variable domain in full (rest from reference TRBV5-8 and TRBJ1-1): EAGVTQSPTHLIKTRGQQATLRCSPISGHTSVYWYQQALGLGLQFLLWYDEGEERNRGNFPPRFSGRQFPNYSSELNVNALELEDSALYLCASSQGRGTEAFFGQGTRLTVV.

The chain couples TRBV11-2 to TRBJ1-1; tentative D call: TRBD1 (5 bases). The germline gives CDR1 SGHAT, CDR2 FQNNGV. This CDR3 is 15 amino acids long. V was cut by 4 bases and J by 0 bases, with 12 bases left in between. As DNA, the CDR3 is TGTGCCAGCAGCTCCAGGGTGAGTCTGAACACTGAAGCTTTCTTT. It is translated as CASSSRVSLNTEAFF.